Listed here are 5 T cell receptor beta chains from one sample, sequenced in a study of T-cell memory formation after mild COVID-19. MiXCR was run by TCRdb on the 5' RACE reads, yielding one entry per CDR3 protein. The sample holds approximately 270,000 distinct CDR3 sequences; around 15% are singletons and the top ten take roughly 25%. The sample consisted of PBMCs or a T cell subset sorted from them (not recorded which). These receptors all stem from a man aged 18 to 29 who had mild COVID-19 (a few samples of this study predate the infection). Cell type and time point are not known.

Written as DNA, the CDR3 is TGTGCCAGCACGAAACAGGGGACTCAGCCCCAGCATTTT. It yields the protein CASTKQGTQPQHF. The genes are TRBV12-3 or TRBV12-4 and TRBJ1-5; 7 bases map to TRBD1. The CDR3 spans 13 residues. J lost 6 bases, V lost 7 bases, and 6 bases had no gene match.

The CDR3 reads CASSPRGRSVEQYF. The CDR3 nucleotides read TGTGCCAGCAGCCCTAGAGGAAGGTCGGTCGAGCAGTACTTC. The chain combines TRBV7-2 with TRBJ2-7; no firm D call. Germline V gene lookup returns CDR1 SGHTA and CDR2 FQGNSA. Trimming removed 5 bases from V and 6 bases from J, with 17 bases in between. CDR3 size: 14 residues. Supplemented by reference TRBV7-2 and TRBJ2-7, the full variable domain reads GAGVSQSPSNKVTEKGKDVELRCDPISGHTALYWYRQSLGQGLEFLIYFQGNSAPDKSGLPSDRFSAERTGGSVSTLTIQRTQQEDSAVYLCASSPRGRSVEQYFGPGTRLTVT.

This chain connects TRBV5-1 to TRBJ1-5; unclear D gene. This CDR3 is built from 15 residues. The germline V gene has CDR1 SGHRS and CDR2 YFSETQ. The V end was cut by 4 bases, the J end by 1 base, with 12 bases between. CDR3: CASSLVSGSNQPQHF. The CDR3 DNA sequence: TGCGCCAGCAGCCTGGTTTCGGGAAGCAATCAGCCCCAGCATTTT.

This chain joins TRBV7-8 and TRBJ2-2, with 8 bases aligning to TRBD2. The V gene's germline CDR1 is SGHVS and CDR2 FQNEAQ. The J segment lost 4 bases and the V segment lost 5 bases, leaving 9 bases of the junction unmatched. CDR3 length equals 16 residues. CDR3 region: CASSVRGGLATGELFF. CDR3 in DNA: TGTGCCAGCAGCGTCCGCGGGGGGCTAGCCACCGGGGAGCTGTTTTTT.

The V and J genes are TRBV20-1 and TRBJ2-7, with a weak D call TRBD2 (5 bases). V lost 5 bases and J lost 2, with 16 bases in between. In germline, CDR1 is DFQATT, CDR2 SNEGSKA (reference sequence). This CDR3 contains 14 residues. The CDR3 loop reads CSAFPGLGTYEQYF. CDR3 in DNA: TGCAGTGCTTTTCCCGGACTCGGCACCTACGAGCAGTACTTC.